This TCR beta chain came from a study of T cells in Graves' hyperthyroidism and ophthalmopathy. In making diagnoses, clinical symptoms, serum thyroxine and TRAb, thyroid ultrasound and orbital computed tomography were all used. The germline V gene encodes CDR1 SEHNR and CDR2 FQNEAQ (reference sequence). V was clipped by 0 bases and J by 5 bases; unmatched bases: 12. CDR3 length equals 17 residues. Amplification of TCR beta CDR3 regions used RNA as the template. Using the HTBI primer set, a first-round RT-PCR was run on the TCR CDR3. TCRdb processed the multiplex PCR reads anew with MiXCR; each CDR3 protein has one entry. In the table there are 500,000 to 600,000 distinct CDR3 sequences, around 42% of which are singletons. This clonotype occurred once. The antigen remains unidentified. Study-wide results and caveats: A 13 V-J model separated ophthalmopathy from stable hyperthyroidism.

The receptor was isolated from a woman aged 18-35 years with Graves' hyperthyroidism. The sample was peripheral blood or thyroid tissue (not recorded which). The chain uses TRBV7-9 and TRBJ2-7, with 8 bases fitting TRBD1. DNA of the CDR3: TGTGCCAGCAGCTTAGCCCTCGGACAGGGAAGGAGGAACGAGCAGTACTTC. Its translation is CASSLALGQGRRNEQYF.